Each of the 26 T cell receptor beta chains below was sequenced from the same sample in a study of a mutant IDH1 vaccine in newly diagnosed glioma. These receptors have no known antigen. Profiled with immunoSEQ multiplex PCR; TCRdb holds only in-frame clones, not every one. The sample gives approximately 62,000 clones, under 90% of which show up once; about 4% is in the top ten. Regarding time point: week 35, safety follow-up. In every dose of vaccine, 300 ug of mutant IDH1 20-mer peptide was given alongside topical imiquimod. The sequenced sample was PBMCs, obtained from a glioma patient whose treatment included an IDH1 peptide vaccine. The receptors were sampled from a man between 25 and 39 years old with glioma.

The chain uses TRBV11-2 and TRBJ1-2; 11 bases fit TRBD1. Germline loops: CDR1 SGHAT, CDR2 FQNNGV. This CDR3 is 14 amino acids long. V lost 5 bases and J lost 8; bases outside the gene matches: 7. CDR3 protein: CASSLGDRGEGYTF. In DNA, the CDR3 is TGTGCCAGCAGCCTCGGGGACAGGGGGGAAGGCTACACCTTC.

The genes are TRBV6-6 and TRBJ1-5, with D unresolved. Germline V gene lookup returns CDR1 MNHNY and CDR2 SVGAGI (reference sequence). Trimming stripped 0 bases from V and 8 bases from J, with 5 bases between. The CDR3 loop spans 12 amino acids. The CDR3 DNA follows: TGTGCCAGCAGTTACTCGGGGAAGCCCCAGCATTTT. Its translation: CASSYSGKPQHF.

V and J are TRBV15 and TRBJ2-7; 7 bases are a match to TRBD1. Germline assignment: CDR1 LNHNV and CDR2 YYDKDF (reference sequence). The CDR3 extends over 15 amino acids. V shed 0 bases, J shed 3 bases, and the junction held 5 bases outside the gene matches. The CDR3 sequence is CATSRDRDSFYEQYF. In DNA form, the CDR3 reads TGTGCCACCAGCAGAGATCGGGACAGCTTCTACGAGCAGTACTTC.

CDR3 coding DNA: TGTGCCTGGAGTGCCTTGGGGGGGTACGGGGATGGCCTACGATACAATGAGCAGTTCTTC. This gives the protein CAWSALGGYGDGLRYNEQFF. The V and J genes are TRBV30 and TRBJ2-1; 7 bases are a match to TRBD2. CDR1 and CDR2 from the germline V gene are GTSNPN and SVGIG (reference sequence). There are 20 residues in the CDR3. V was clipped by 1 base and J by 4 bases; unmatched bases: 22.

The chain recombines TRBV5-1 with TRBJ2-6, with 8 positions matching TRBD1. From germline, CDR1 is SGHRS and CDR2 YFSETQ. The ends lost 3 bases at V and 0 bases at J; junction bases unmatched: 8. The CDR3 totals 18 residues. CDR3: CASSWGDRKNSGANVLTF. DNA for the CDR3: TGCGCCAGCAGCTGGGGGGACAGGAAAAACTCTGGGGCCAACGTCCTGACTTTC.

The chain is built from TRBV12-5 and TRBJ2-1; D not certain. V lost 5 bases to trimming and J lost 2 bases, with 16 bases between them. Germline lookup yields CDR1 LGHNT and CDR2 FRNRAP. CDR3 size: 16 residues. CDR3 amino acids: CASGPGSQAPYNEQFF. The CDR3 DNA sequence: TGTGCTAGTGGTCCCGGATCCCAGGCCCCCTACAATGAGCAGTTCTTC.

J is TRBJ2-4 and V is TRBV5-4; D is possibly TRBD2 (7 bases). This CDR3 contains 14 residues. Per germline, CDR1 SGHNT and CDR2 YYREEE (reference sequence). Trimming took 2 bases from V and 7 from J, leaving 13 bases between them. CDR3 sequence reads: CASSLGGALNIQYF. CDR3 coding DNA: TGTGCCAGCAGCTTAGGGGGGGCATTGAACATTCAGTACTTC.

The genes are TRBV4-1 and TRBJ1-1; 7 bases align to TRBD1. J gave up 0 bases and V 0 bases, and 13 bases lay outside the gene matches. The CDR3 is 19 amino acids. Germline V gene lookup returns CDR1 MGHRA and CDR2 YSYEKL. CDR3 coding DNA: TGCGCCAGCAGCCAAGATAAAGCTAGTGGGACAGATATGAACACTGAAGCTTTCTTT. Its protein product is CASSQDKASGTDMNTEAFF.

The chain recombines TRBV7-9 with TRBJ2-3; D is unclear. The germline V and J ends were trimmed by 10 bases and 4 bases, with 15 bases remaining between them. Germline lookup yields CDR1 SEHNR and CDR2 FQNEAQ (reference sequence). This CDR3 is 13 amino acids long. CDR3 amino acids: CANAILSADTQYF. CDR3 nucleotides: TGTGCCAACGCTATCCTATCCGCAGATACGCAGTATTTT. Supplemented by reference TRBV7-9 and TRBJ2-3, the full variable domain reads DTGVSQNPRHKITKRGQNVTFRCDPISEHNRLYWYRQTLGQGPEFLTYFQNEAQLEKSRLLSDRFSAERPKGSFSTLEIQRTEQGDSAMYLCANAILSADTQYFGPGTRLTVL.

The chain has TRBV5-4 and TRBJ2-5; 12 bases line up with TRBD2. From germline, CDR1 is SGHNT and CDR2 YYREEE (reference sequence). V lost 5 bases and J lost 2; bases outside the gene matches: 10. This CDR3 spans 17 amino acids. The CDR3 loop is CASRTYQTSGGQETQYF. For the CDR3, the DNA is TGTGCCAGCAGAACTTATCAGACTAGCGGGGGACAAGAGACCCAGTACTTC.

The V and J genes are TRBV30 and TRBJ2-7, with D maybe TRBD2 (5 bases). Germline V lookup: CDR1 GTSNPN, CDR2 SVGIG (reference sequence). The CDR3 loop spans 11 amino acids. The V and J ends lost 5 bases and 7 bases respectively, with 12 bases between them. CDR3: CAWVRSGEQYF. The CDR3 DNA reads TGTGCCTGGGTCAGGTCGGGGGAGCAGTACTTC.

V usage is TRBV9 and J usage is TRBJ2-3; 12 nucleotides agree with TRBD2. V was pared by 0 bases and J by 6 bases, with 11 bases of the junction left unmatched. Looked up from germline, CDR1 is SGDLS and CDR2 is YYNGEE. The CDR3 runs 18 residues. The CDR3 reads CASSVAGLAGGLVDTQYF. The CDR3 nucleotides are TGTGCCAGCAGCGTAGCTGGTCTAGCGGGGGGGCTTGTGGATACGCAGTATTTT. Full variable domain (remainder filled in from reference TRBV9 and TRBJ2-3): DSGVTQTPKHLITATGQRVTLRCSPRSGDLSVYWYQQSLDQGLQFLIQYYNGEERAKGNILERFSAQQFPDLHSELNLSSLELGDSALYFCASSVAGLAGGLVDTQYFGPGTRLTVL.

The chain links TRBV27 to TRBJ1-2; 8 bases line up with TRBD1. The junction had 9 bases not matched to a gene; V was cut back by 5 bases and J by 7 bases. This CDR3 region has 14 residues. Germline values: CDR1 MNHEY, CDR2 SMNVEV (reference sequence). DNA of the CDR3: TGTGCCAGCAGTCTCAGGGGGCGCCCCTTTGGCTACACCTTC. Encoded protein: CASSLRGRPFGYTF.

This clone showed up just once. This chain joins TRBV28 and TRBJ1-2; possible D gene TRBD1, 6 bases. Looked up from germline, CDR1 is MDHEN and CDR2 is SYDVKM. V lost 5 bases and J 2 bases, leaving 24 bases between the germline ends. The CDR3 has 18 amino acids. The CDR3 DNA is TGTGCCAGCAGTCCAATCACAAATAAGGACAGATTAAACTATGGCTACACCTTC. Translation: CASSPITNKDRLNYGYTF.

This clone was counted a few times. V usage is TRBV4-1 and J usage is TRBJ1-2; D is uncertain. V dropped 4 bases and J dropped 14 bases, with 17 bases sitting between them. The germline V gene encodes CDR1 MGHRA and CDR2 YSYEKL. The CDR3 extends over 12 amino acids. The CDR3 region is CASSPLGLSRTF. DNA for the CDR3: TGCGCCAGCAGCCCTCTAGGCCTCTCGAGGACCTTC.

The chain carries TRBV10-3 and TRBJ1-2, with D uncertain. The CDR3 runs 12 residues. Germline assignment: CDR1 ENHRY and CDR2 SYGVKD. Trimming pared 2 bases from V and 4 bases from J, leaving 5 bases between. The CDR3: CAISERGYGYTF. In DNA, the CDR3 is TGTGCCATCAGTGAGCGGGGCTATGGCTACACCTTC.

The rearrangement joins TRBV7-2 to TRBJ1-6; D perhaps matches TRBD1 (5 bases). The V gene lost 4 bases and the J gene lost 7 bases, with 14 bases spanning the gap. CDR1 is SGHTA and CDR2 is FQGNSA in the germline V gene. This CDR3 spans 15 amino acids. The chain's CDR3 is CASSSRGRVNSPLHF. CDR3 sequence (DNA): TGTGCCAGCAGCTCCCGGGGCCGCGTCAATTCACCCCTCCACTTT.

The chain carries TRBV10-3 and TRBJ2-5; 10 bases align to TRBD1. The DNA end favors TRBJ2-7, so the J call may be wrong. CDR3 length: 14 residues. In germline, CDR1 is ENHRY, CDR2 SYGVKD. The CDR3 DNA follows: TGTGCCATCAGTGAGGACAGGGGGCTCTACGAGCAGTACTTC. Amino acid sequence: CAISEDRGLYEQYF.

The chain couples TRBV6-1 to TRBJ2-7; 16 nucleotides align to TRBD2. The CDR3 has 17 residues. Per the germline V gene, CDR1 is MNHNS and CDR2 is SASEGT. V was clipped by 4 bases and J by 7 bases; unmatched bases: 10. CDR3 DNA sequence: TGTGCCAGCAGTGGTCCCGGGACTAGCGGGGGGGCAGGTGAGCAGTACTTC. It translates to CASSGPGTSGGAGEQYF.

The V gene is TRBV6-5, the J gene TRBJ1-1; D is unclear. V was cut by 0 bases and J by 6 bases, with 14 bases left in between. The V gene's germline CDR1 is MNHEY and CDR2 SVGAGI. The CDR3 totals 15 residues. The CDR3 nucleotides read TGTGCCAGCAGTTACTCGGAGGGTTTAATGCCTGAAGCTTTCTTT. Protein product: CASSYSEGLMPEAFF.

This clone appeared a few times. This CDR3 is also generated by other DNA sequences in the sample. The genes are TRBV7-8 and TRBJ1-3, with TRBD1 as a possible D gene (5 bases). The CDR3 has 15 residues. Trimming removed 4 bases from V and 0 bases from J, with 10 bases in between. Germline CDR1 SGHVS, CDR2 FQNEAQ. CDR3 sequence reads: CASSYSGNSGNTIYF. The CDR3 DNA reads as TGTGCCAGCAGCTATTCAGGGAACTCTGGAAACACCATATATTTT.

The chain joins TRBV19 to TRBJ2-5, with a weak D call TRBD2 (6 bases). Looked up from germline, CDR1 is LNHDA and CDR2 is SQIVND (reference sequence). V lost 10 bases, J lost 4 bases, and 16 bases lay in between. This CDR3 has 13 residues. CDR3 loop: CATLPNGRETQYF. The DNA of the CDR3 is TGTGCCACCTTACCAAACGGGAGAGAGACCCAGTACTTC.

The chain carries TRBV2 and TRBJ2-1, with 8 bases identical to TRBD2. V was clipped by 3 bases and J by 5 bases; unmatched bases: 9. This CDR3 has 16 residues. Germline lookup yields CDR1 SNHLY and CDR2 FYNNEI. The DNA for the CDR3 is TGTGCCAGCAGTGAGCCTTTGCGGGGGGAAGACAATGAGCAGTTCTTC. Its protein product is CASSEPLRGEDNEQFF.

This clone is a singleton in its sample. The CDR3 loop reads CASSFEVTGGSGANVLTF. CDR3 nucleotide sequence: TGTGCCAGCAGCTTTGAGGTGACAGGGGGCTCTGGGGCCAACGTCCTGACTTTC. V gene TRBV11-2 combines with J gene TRBJ2-6; 9 positions match TRBD1. The CDR3 totals 18 residues. Germline V gene sequence: CDR1 SGHAT, CDR2 FQNNGV. Losses at the gene ends were 3 bases for V and 0 bases for J; bases not matched to a gene: 6.

The chain combines TRBV7-9 with TRBJ2-7; 7 bases align to TRBD1. The germline CDR1 and CDR2 sequences are SEHNR and FQNEAQ (reference sequence). The CDR3 length is 15 residues. V gave up 5 bases and J gave up 2 bases; unmatched junction bases: 9. The CDR3 DNA is TGTGCCAGCAGCGCCCGGACAGGAAAGACCTACGAGCAGTACTTC. Translated, it gives CASSARTGKTYEQYF.

This chain uses TRBV9 with TRBJ1-1; possible D gene TRBD1, 6 bases. In germline, CDR1 is SGDLS, CDR2 YYNGEE. Trimming cost V 2 bases and J 1 base, with 12 bases left between them. This CDR3 is built from 15 residues. The CDR3 DNA reads TGTGCCAGCAGCGTGGGGGCCCAGGGGAACACTGAAGCTTTCTTT. It yields the protein CASSVGAQGNTEAFF.